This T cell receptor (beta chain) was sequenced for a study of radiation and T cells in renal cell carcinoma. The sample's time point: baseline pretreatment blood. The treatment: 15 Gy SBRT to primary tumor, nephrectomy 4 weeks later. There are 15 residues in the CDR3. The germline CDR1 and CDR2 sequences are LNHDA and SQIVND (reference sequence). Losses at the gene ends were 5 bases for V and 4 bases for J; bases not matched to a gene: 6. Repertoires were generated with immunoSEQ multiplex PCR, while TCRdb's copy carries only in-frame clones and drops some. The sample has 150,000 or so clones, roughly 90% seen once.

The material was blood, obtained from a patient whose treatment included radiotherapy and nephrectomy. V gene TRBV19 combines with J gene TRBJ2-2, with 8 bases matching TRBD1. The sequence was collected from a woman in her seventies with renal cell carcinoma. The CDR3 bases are TGTGCCAGTAGTGTCGGACAGGGCGTCACCGGGGAGCTGTTTTTT. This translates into CASSVGQGVTGELFF.